The 10 T cell receptor beta chains given below trace back to one sample, sequenced in a study of cytomegalovirus exposure and HLA in healthy donors. Amplification used 60 Vbeta primers and 13 Jbeta primers. Repertoires were generated with immunoSEQ multiplex PCR, while TCRdb's copy carries only in-frame clones and drops some. This table holds roughly 130,000 clones, just under 80% found once. Sequenced sample: PBMCs. The receptors stem from a man aged 25 to 40 in good health and CMV-seronegative.

Only a few counts were recorded for this clone. The rearrangement uses TRBV2 and TRBJ1-2, with 10 bases identical to TRBD1. V shed 2 bases, J shed 5 bases, and the junction held 5 bases outside the gene matches. The V gene's germline CDR1 is SNHLY and CDR2 FYNNEI. The CDR3 is 15 amino acids. The CDR3: CASSEPDRGPYGYTF. The CDR3 DNA follows: TGTGCCAGCAGTGAACCCGACAGGGGGCCGTATGGCTACACCTTC.

The chain combines TRBV28 with TRBJ1-5; the D gene is possibly TRBD1 (5 bases). Trimming removed 6 bases from V and 6 bases from J, with 24 bases in between. Looked up from germline, CDR1 is MDHEN and CDR2 is SYDVKM. This CDR3 contains 17 residues. CDR3 sequence: CASRSTMGRAEGQPQHF. The CDR3 DNA is TGTGCCAGCAGGTCAACCATGGGCAGGGCGGAGGGTCAGCCCCAGCATTTT.

The chain recombines TRBV18 with TRBJ2-7; 11 nucleotides agree with TRBD1. V gave up 3 bases and J gave up 4 bases; unmatched junction bases: 2. Per germline, CDR1 KGHSH and CDR2 LQKENI. The CDR3 runs 14 residues. This chain's CDR3 is CASSPGQGEYEQYF. The CDR3, as DNA: TGTGCCAGCTCACCGGGACAGGGGGAGTACGAGCAGTACTTC. Supplemented by reference TRBV18 and TRBJ2-7, the full variable domain reads NAGVMQNPRHLVRRRGQEARLRCSPMKGHSHVYWYRQLPEEGLKFMVYLQKENIIDESGMPKERFSAEFPKEGPSILRIQQVVRGDSAAYFCASSPGQGEYEQYFGPGTRLTVT.

The rearrangement joins TRBV9 to TRBJ2-7, with TRBD2 identical over 7 bases. Losses at the gene ends were 4 bases for V and 2 bases for J; bases not matched to a gene: 9. Germline V gives CDR1 SGDLS, CDR2 YYNGEE. This CDR3 spans 15 amino acids. CDR3 protein: CASSPGGGGPYEQYF. The DNA for the CDR3 is TGTGCCAGCAGCCCTGGCGGGGGAGGCCCCTACGAGCAGTACTTC. Variable domain in full (rest from reference TRBV9 and TRBJ2-7): DSGVTQTPKHLITATGQRVTLRCSPRSGDLSVYWYQQSLDQGLQFLIQYYNGEERAKGNILERFSAQQFPDLHSELNLSSLELGDSALYFCASSPGGGGPYEQYFGPGTRLTVT.

The chain combines TRBV11-2 with TRBJ2-7, with TRBD1 matching over 7 bases. The junction had 7 bases not matched to a gene; V was cut back by 2 bases and J by 6 bases. Per the germline V gene, CDR1 is SGHAT and CDR2 is FQNNGV. CDR3 length equals 14 residues. DNA of the CDR3: TGTGCCAGCAGCTTAAGACAGGGTCAGCGCGAGCAGTACTTC. It yields the protein CASSLRQGQREQYF.

The chain has TRBV4-3 and TRBJ1-2; D gene uncertain. This CDR3 is built from 15 residues. Germline-derived CDR1 and CDR2 are LGHNA and YSLEER. The V end lost 0 bases, the J end lost 4 bases, and 12 bases lay between the germline ends. The CDR3 DNA reads as TGCGCCAGCAGCCAAGAATCTACCGCCCGCTATGGCTACACCTTC. Translation gives CASSQESTARYGYTF.

The rearrangement joins TRBV29-1 to TRBJ2-5, with D possibly TRBD2 on 5 matching bases. The closer fit of TRBJ2-7 to the DNA end suggests the J call may be wrong. CDR3 length equals 15 residues. Per the germline V gene, CDR1 is SQVTM and CDR2 is ANQGSEA. CDR3 sequence: CSVEDPLARRHEQYF. The CDR3, as DNA: TGCAGCGTTGAAGATCCCCTAGCTCGGCGCCACGAGCAGTACTTC.

CDR3 in amino acids: CASSGTSGSYEQFF. The CDR3 region has the DNA TGTGCCAGTTCCGGGACTAGCGGGAGCTATGAGCAGTTCTTC. The chain recombines TRBV5-5 with TRBJ2-1, with TRBD2 matching over 14 bases. CDR3 length: 14 residues. Looked up from germline, CDR1 is SGHKS and CDR2 is YYEKEE (reference sequence). V lost 8 bases, J lost 8 bases, and 6 bases stayed unmatched.

The CDR3 nucleotides read TGCGCCAGCAGCGAGGGACAGGGGGCAGGTCAGCCCCAGCATTTT. Translating gives CASSEGQGAGQPQHF. The chain has TRBV5-1 and TRBJ1-5, with 12 bases identical to TRBD1. Germline V CDR1 and CDR2: SGHRS, YFSETQ. The V gene end was trimmed by 4 bases and the J gene end by 6 bases; junction bases not matched to a gene: 5. The CDR3 has 15 amino acids.

This chain joins TRBV7-2 and TRBJ2-7; D is possibly TRBD1 (5 bases). This CDR3 region has 13 residues. Germline V gene lookup returns CDR1 SGHTA and CDR2 FQGNSA. V was trimmed by 4 bases and J by 2 bases, leaving 9 bases between them. CDR3 amino acids: CASSSKGTYEQYF. The CDR3 DNA is TGTGCCAGCAGCTCTAAGGGGACCTACGAGCAGTACTTC.